Relative to its sample, the clone carrying this TCR beta chain is medium-sized. Time point of the sample: sample taken at primary tumor resection. TCRs were sequenced from unsorted whole RNA of tumor, nontumor lung or PBMC. TCR cDNA molecules each carried a unique molecular identifier. TCRdb redid the calling of the 5' RACE reads with MiXCR, one entry per CDR3 protein. Of 11,000 or so distinct CDR3 sequences in the sample, about 3.7% were seen once. Germline loops: CDR1 MGHDK, CDR2 SYGVNS. Deletions cut 4 bases from V and 6 bases from J, with 17 bases between. The CDR3 length is 15 residues. The sample comes from a study of spatial heterogeneity in lung cancer. Study background: Detection of beta-chain sequences consistently exceeded that of alpha-chain sequences. In raw reads, more than eight appearances on average were recorded for each unique TCR and UMI combination.

The V call is TRBV25-1, the J call TRBJ2-3; possibly TRBD2 for D (5 bases). The sequence came from a male donor with early-stage non-small cell lung cancer. Sequenced here: normal lung tissue next to the tumor, sampled at surgery. CDR3 DNA: TGTGCCAGCAGTGGTCAAGCGGTACTTGGGGATACGCAGTATTTT. The encoded protein is CASSGQAVLGDTQYF.